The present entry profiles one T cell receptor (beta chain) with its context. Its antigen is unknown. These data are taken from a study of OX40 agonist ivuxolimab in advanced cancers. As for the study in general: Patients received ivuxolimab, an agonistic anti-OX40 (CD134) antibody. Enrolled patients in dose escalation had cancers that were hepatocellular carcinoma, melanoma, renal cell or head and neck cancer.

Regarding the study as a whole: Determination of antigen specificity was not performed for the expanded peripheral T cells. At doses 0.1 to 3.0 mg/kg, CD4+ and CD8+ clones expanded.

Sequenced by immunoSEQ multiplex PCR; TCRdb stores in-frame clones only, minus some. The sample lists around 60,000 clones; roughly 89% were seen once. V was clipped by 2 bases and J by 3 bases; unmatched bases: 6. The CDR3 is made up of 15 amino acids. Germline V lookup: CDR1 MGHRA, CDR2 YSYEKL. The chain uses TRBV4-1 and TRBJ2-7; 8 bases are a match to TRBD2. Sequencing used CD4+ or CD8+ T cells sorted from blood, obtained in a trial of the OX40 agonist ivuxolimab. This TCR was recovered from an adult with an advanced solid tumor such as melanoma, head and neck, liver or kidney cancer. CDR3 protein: CASSQREGPNYEQYF. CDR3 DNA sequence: TGCGCCAGCAGCCAACGGGAGGGCCCTAACTACGAGCAGTACTTC.